A selection of T cell receptor beta chains follows, all from one sample in a study of post-analysis software for immune sequencing data. Each CDR3 protein is one row after TCRdb ran MiXCR on the PCR reads. This table has fewer than 900,000 distinct CDR3 sequences, approximately 44% appearing once. The sample was blood. The receptor source for this set is a girl aged 5-17 years with multiple sclerosis. The CDR3 runs from the conserved cysteine through the conserved F or W. The order of the fields is clone size, V gene, CDR3 length, J gene, D gene, CDR3 DNA, CDR3 protein. A D gene is named only where the DNA matches it firmly. Clone size appears in some rows only: once, few, many, or a class for an expanded clone.

>NA|TRBV29-1|15|TRBJ2-4|NA
TGCAGCGCCCGAGTGGGAGGACTAGCCAAAAACATTCAGTACTTC
CSARVGGLAKNIQYF
>NA|TRBV27|15|TRBJ1-2|NA
TGTGCCAGCAGTTTAGCCGGGTGGGGTAACTATGGCTACACCTTC
CASSLAGWGNYGYTF
>NA|TRBV12-3/TRBV12-4|17|TRBJ2-3|TRBD1
TGTGCCAGCAGTTTAGCCGGGACAGGGGGCCAGGGAGATACGCAGTATTTT
CASSLAGTGGQGDTQYF
>once|TRBV2|16|TRBJ2-1|TRBD1
TGTGCCAGCAGTGGGATCGAGGGGGCCGGTTACAATGAGCAGTTCTTC
CASSGIEGAGYNEQFF
>NA|TRBV3-1|13|TRBJ2-1|NA
TGTGCCAGCAGCCAAGATCCACCGGATGAGCAGTTCTTC
CASSQDPPDEQFF
>NA|TRBV4-1|16|TRBJ2-7|NA
TGCGCCAGCAGCCAAGGAGGGGGGGAAAGAGGATACGAGCAGTACTTC
CASSQGGGERGYEQYF
>few|TRBV11-3|13|TRBJ2-5|TRBD2
TGTGCCAGCAGTCCAGGACTAGTAGAGACCCAGTACTTC
CASSPGLVETQYF
>NA|TRBV3-1|15|TRBJ1-4|NA
TGTGCCAGCAGCCAAGACAGGGGAAAAGGCGAAAAACTGTTTTTT
CASSQDRGKGEKLFF
>NA|TRBV20-1|16|TRBJ2-1|TRBD2
TGCAGTGCTACCCGACCTAGCGGGAGAGGGTACAATGAGCAGTTCTTC
CSATRPSGRGYNEQFF
>NA|TRBV7-6|15|TRBJ1-5|NA
TGTGCCAGCAGCCCTCTGTGGGGGGGCGGGCAGCCCCAGCATTTT
CASSPLWGGGQPQHF
>NA|TRBV15|11|TRBJ2-4|NA
TGTGCCACTATTATGGGGAACATTCAGTACTTC
CATIMGNIQYF
>NA|TRBV27|16|TRBJ2-7|NA
TGTGCCAGCGGATTAGGTTGGGGCACCATCTCCTACGAGCAGTACTTC
CASGLGWGTISYEQYF
>few|TRBV7-6|13|TRBJ2-7|NA
TGTGCCAGCAGCCTTCTACGTTATTCCGAGCAGTACTTC
CASSLLRYSEQYF
>NA|TRBV20-1|15|TRBJ2-3|TRBD2
TGCAGTGCTAGAGGCGGGACTACCGTCACAGATACGCAGTATTTT
CSARGGTTVTDTQYF
>few|TRBV6-1|14|TRBJ2-3|NA
TGTGCCAGCAGTGGACGGCAGGGGACAGATACGCAGTATTTT
CASSGRQGTDTQYF
>NA|TRBV4-1|16|TRBJ2-3|NA
TGCGCCAGCAGCCAAGGGCGTAGGGGAAGTCGCGATACGCAGTATTTT
CASSQGRRGSRDTQYF
>NA|TRBV24-1|14|TRBJ2-3|NA
TGTGCCACTATGTTGGGCGGGGATACAGATACGCAGTATTTT
CATMLGGDTDTQYF
>few|TRBV20-1|16|TRBJ2-7|TRBD2
TGCAGTGCTAGACCTGGGACTAGCGGGAGTATCTACGAGCAGTACTTC
CSARPGTSGSIYEQYF
>NA|TRBV5-1|15|TRBJ2-3|NA
TGCGCCAGCAGCTCTCGGGCAATACTCACAGATACGCAGTATTTT
CASSSRAILTDTQYF
>NA|TRBV20-1|14|TRBJ2-1|NA
TGCAGTGCTAGAGATTCGGGACTCCCATTTGGGCGGTTCTTC
CSARDSGLPFGRFF
>few|TRBV6-5|16|TRBJ1-5|NA
TGTGCCAGCAGTACCGGGACACCACGTTCGTCTCAGCCCCAGCATTTT
CASSTGTPRSSQPQHF
>many|TRBV5-1|14|TRBJ2-5|NA
TGCGCCAGCAGCTTGGTAGGGATGCAAGAGACCCAGTACTTC
CASSLVGMQETQYF
>NA|TRBV7-3|17|TRBJ2-5|TRBD1
TGTGCCAGCAGCCCAGCAGGGACAGGGCAGATACAAGAGACCCAGTACTTC
CASSPAGTGQIQETQYF
>NA|TRBV6-2/TRBV6-3|17|TRBJ2-7|TRBD1
TGTGCCGGCAGTGCATTTCCGGGACAGGGGATACCCTACGAGCAGTACTTC
CAGSAFPGQGIPYEQYF
>NA|TRBV7-2|16|TRBJ2-7|TRBD2
TGTGCCAGCAGCTCTCCATCGACGGGAGGGCCCTACGAGCAGTACTTC
CASSSPSTGGPYEQYF
>once|TRBV5-6|11|TRBJ2-1|NA
TGTGCCAGCAGCAGGGACCTCGAGCAGTTCTTC
CASSRDLEQFF
>once|TRBV28|15|TRBJ2-5|TRBD1
TGTGCCAGCCGATCCTTAAAGACAGGGGTGAGTGAGCAGTACTTC
CASRSLKTGVSEQYF
>NA|TRBV21-1|17|TRBJ2-7|NA
TGTGCCAGCAGCAATGCCGGGACAGGGAGCTCCTACAATGAGCAGTACTTC
CASSNAGTGSSYNEQYF
>few|TRBV28|17|TRBJ2-1|TRBD2
TGTGCCAGCAGTTTAAGAGGAGGGACTAGCAGGTACAATGAGCAGTTCTTC
CASSLRGGTSRYNEQFF
>NA|TRBV7-9|14|TRBJ2-3|NA
TGTGCCAGCAGCTTCGACGGACAGCCAGATACGCAGTATTTT
CASSFDGQPDTQYF
>NA|TRBV4-2|14|TRBJ2-1|NA
TGTGCCAGCAGCCAAGAGACTAACTACAATGAGCAGTTCTTC
CASSQETNYNEQFF
>few|TRBV7-2|15|TRBJ1-4|NA
TGTGCCAGCAGCTTAGAACGGGCAACTAATGAAAAACTGTTTTTT
CASSLERATNEKLFF
>few|TRBV7-9|15|TRBJ2-1|TRBD2
TGTGCCAGCAGCTTAGTACCGGGAGGGGACGGTGAGCAGTTCTTC
CASSLVPGGDGEQFF
>few|TRBV6-5|17|TRBJ2-4|TRBD2
TGTGCCAGCAGTTACTATCCGGGAGGGGGGGTCAAAAACATTCAGTACTTC
CASSYYPGGGVKNIQYF
>NA|TRBV3-1|14|TRBJ2-5|NA
TGTGCCAGCAGCCAAGGGGGGCAGGCGGAGACCCAGTACTTC
CASSQGGQAETQYF
>many|TRBV6-1|18|TRBJ2-1|NA
TGTGCCAGCAGTAGGACCCAACCCTCAGGGACCTCCTACAATGAGCAGTTCTTC
CASSRTQPSGTSYNEQFF
>NA|TRBV27|14|TRBJ2-7|TRBD1
TGTGCCAGCAGTATCGGGACAGGGGCAAACGAGCAGTACTTC
CASSIGTGANEQYF
>many|TRBV12-3/TRBV12-4|18|TRBJ2-6|TRBD1
TGTGCCAGCAAGAAAACAGGGGGCGGAACCTCTGGGGCCAACGTCCTGACTTTC
CASKKTGGGTSGANVLTF
>NA|TRBV7-2|15|TRBJ2-1|TRBD2
TGTGTCAGCAGCTTCCCTCTAGCGGGAGGGACTGAGCAGTTCTTC
CVSSFPLAGGTEQFF
>NA|TRBV20-1|19|TRBJ2-1|NA
TGCAGTGCTAGAGAGAGAAGTCGGAGTACTCCCGGCCTGGGGAATGAGCAGTTCTTC
CSARERSRSTPGLGNEQFF
>NA|TRBV12-3/TRBV12-4|15|TRBJ1-2|TRBD1
TGTGCCAGCAGTAAAACAGGGGGCTCATCCTATGGCTACACCTTC
CASSKTGGSSYGYTF
>NA|TRBV20-1|12|TRBJ2-5|NA
TGCAGTGCTAGAGTGGTCCAGGGTCCTTTGTACTTC
CSARVVQGPLYF
>NA|TRBV20-1|14|TRBJ2-7|TRBD1
TGCAGTGCTTCCCGTGGGACAGGGGTGGACGAGCAGTACTTC
CSASRGTGVDEQYF
>NA|TRBV7-2|14|TRBJ1-2|TRBD1
TGTGCCAGCAGCTTAGTGGGACAGGTCTATGGCTACACCTTC
CASSLVGQVYGYTF
>few|TRBV11-1|18|TRBJ2-7|TRBD2
TGTGCCAGCAGCTTCGGACTAGCGGGAGACCACCTTATCTACGAGCAGTACTTC
CASSFGLAGDHLIYEQYF
>NA|TRBV28|15|TRBJ1-2|NA
TGTGCCAGCAGCCAGCCTGAGGGGGTTAACTATGGCTACACCTTC
CASSQPEGVNYGYTF
>NA|TRBV4-3|15|TRBJ1-5|NA
TGCGCCAGCAGCCAAGATCTGGGGGGCAATCAGCCCCAGCATTTT
CASSQDLGGNQPQHF
>NA|TRBV5-6|15|TRBJ1-1|TRBD1
TGTGCCAGCACCGAGACAGGGGGCGAGGACACTGAAGCTTTCTTT
CASTETGGEDTEAFF
>NA|TRBV5-6|15|TRBJ1-2|TRBD1
TGTGCCAGCAGCTTAAGAGGGACAGTTGTTTATGGCTACACCTTC
CASSLRGTVVYGYTF
>NA|TRBV19|14|TRBJ2-1|TRBD2
TGTGCCAGTAGTATGGGGACTAATTACAATGAGCAGTTCTTC
CASSMGTNYNEQFF
>NA|TRBV6-5|17|TRBJ2-1|NA
TGTGCCAGCAGTTATTCAACCGGGACCCACTTCTACAATGAGCAGTTCTTC
CASSYSTGTHFYNEQFF
>few|TRBV5-1|16|TRBJ1-2|TRBD1
TGCGCCAGCAGCTTGGCCTGGACAGGGGATAACTATGGCTACACCTTC
CASSLAWTGDNYGYTF
>NA|TRBV4-3|14|TRBJ2-5|TRBD1
TGCGCCAGCAGCCAAGAACGGACAGGGAGGCCCCAGTACTTC
CASSQERTGRPQYF
>NA|TRBV4-2|13|TRBJ1-4|NA
TGTGCCAGCAGCCAAGGACAGGATGAAAAACTGTTTTTT
CASSQGQDEKLFF
>few|TRBV4-2|14|TRBJ1-2|NA
TGTGCCAGCAGCCCGGGGCCATACGGGAATGGCTACACCTTC
CASSPGPYGNGYTF
>NA|TRBV6-5|17|TRBJ2-1|TRBD1
TGTGCCAGCAGTTACAGCGGGACAGGGTATATCTACAATGAGCAGTTCTTC
CASSYSGTGYIYNEQFF
>many|TRBV12-3/TRBV12-4|13|TRBJ2-7|TRBD2
TGTGCCAGCAGGTTACTAGCGCACAACGAGCAGTACTTC
CASRLLAHNEQYF
>NA|TRBV11-1|16|TRBJ2-1|TRBD2
TGTGCCAGCAGCTTAGTGGGACTAGCGGGAACCAATGAGCAGTTCTTC
CASSLVGLAGTNEQFF
>NA|TRBV7-3|15|TRBJ1-1|NA
TGTGCCAGCAGCGTCGGGCCACCGGGGAACACTGAAGCTTTCTTT
CASSVGPPGNTEAFF